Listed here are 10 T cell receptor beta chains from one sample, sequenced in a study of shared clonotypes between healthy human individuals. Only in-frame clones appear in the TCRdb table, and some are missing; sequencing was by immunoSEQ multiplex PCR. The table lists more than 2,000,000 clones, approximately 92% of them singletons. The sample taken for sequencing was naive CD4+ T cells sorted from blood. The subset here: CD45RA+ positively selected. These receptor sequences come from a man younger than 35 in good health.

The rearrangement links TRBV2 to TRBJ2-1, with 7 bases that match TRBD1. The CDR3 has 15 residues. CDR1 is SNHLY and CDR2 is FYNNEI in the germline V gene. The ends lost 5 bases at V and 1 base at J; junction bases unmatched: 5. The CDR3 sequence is CASSSETGSYNEQFF. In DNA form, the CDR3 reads TGTGCCAGCAGTTCGGAGACAGGGTCCTACAATGAGCAGTTCTTC.

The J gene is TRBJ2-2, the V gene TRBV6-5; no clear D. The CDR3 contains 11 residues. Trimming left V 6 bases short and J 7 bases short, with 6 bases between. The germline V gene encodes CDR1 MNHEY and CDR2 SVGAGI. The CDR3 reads CASSSIGELFF. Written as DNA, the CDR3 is TGTGCCAGCAGCTCAATCGGGGAGCTGTTTTTT.

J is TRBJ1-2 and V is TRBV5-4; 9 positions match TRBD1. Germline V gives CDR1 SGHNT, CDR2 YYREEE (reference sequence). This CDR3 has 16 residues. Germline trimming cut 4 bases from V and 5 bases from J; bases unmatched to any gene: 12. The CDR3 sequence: CASSLETRTGEYGYTF. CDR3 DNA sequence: TGTGCCAGCAGCCTCGAAACCCGGACAGGGGAGTATGGCTACACCTTC.

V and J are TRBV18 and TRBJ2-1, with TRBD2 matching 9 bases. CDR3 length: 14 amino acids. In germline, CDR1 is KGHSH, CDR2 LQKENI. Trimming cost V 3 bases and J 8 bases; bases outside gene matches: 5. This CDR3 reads CASSPGLAPDEQFF. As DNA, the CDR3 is TGTGCCAGCTCACCGGGACTAGCTCCGGATGAGCAGTTCTTC.

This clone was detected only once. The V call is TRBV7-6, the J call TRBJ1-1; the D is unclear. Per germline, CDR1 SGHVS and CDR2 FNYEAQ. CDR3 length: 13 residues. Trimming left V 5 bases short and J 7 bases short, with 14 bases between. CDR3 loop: CASSPWTMGEAFF. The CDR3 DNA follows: TGTGCCAGCAGCCCTTGGACTATGGGTGAAGCTTTCTTT.

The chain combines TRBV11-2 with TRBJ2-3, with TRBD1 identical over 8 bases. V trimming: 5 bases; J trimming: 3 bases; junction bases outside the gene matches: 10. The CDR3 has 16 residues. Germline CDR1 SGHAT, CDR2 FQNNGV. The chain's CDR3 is CASSIGQGKGTDTQYF. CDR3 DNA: TGTGCCAGCAGCATAGGACAGGGAAAAGGTACAGATACGCAGTATTTT.

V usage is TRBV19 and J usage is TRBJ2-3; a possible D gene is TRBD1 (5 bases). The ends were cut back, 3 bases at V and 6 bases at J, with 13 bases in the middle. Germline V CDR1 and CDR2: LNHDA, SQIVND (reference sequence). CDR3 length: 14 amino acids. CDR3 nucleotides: TGTGCCAGTAGTATGGGGCGCCGGACGGATACGCAGTATTTT. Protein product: CASSMGRRTDTQYF.

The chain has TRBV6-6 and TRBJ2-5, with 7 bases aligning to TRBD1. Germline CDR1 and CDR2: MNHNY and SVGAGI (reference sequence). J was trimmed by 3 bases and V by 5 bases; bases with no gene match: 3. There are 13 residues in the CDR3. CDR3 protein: CASSLDRKETQYF. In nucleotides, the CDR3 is TGTGCCAGCAGTCTGGACAGGAAAGAGACCCAGTACTTC.

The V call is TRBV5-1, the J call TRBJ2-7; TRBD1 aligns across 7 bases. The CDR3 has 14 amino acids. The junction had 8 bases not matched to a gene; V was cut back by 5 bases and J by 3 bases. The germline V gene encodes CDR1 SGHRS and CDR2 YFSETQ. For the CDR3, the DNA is TGCGCCAGCAGTCTTTCCGGGACAGACTACGAGCAGTACTTC. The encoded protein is CASSLSGTDYEQYF.

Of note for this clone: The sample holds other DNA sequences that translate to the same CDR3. The CDR3 DNA reads TGTGCCAGCAGCTTGGACAGGGGGCGGAACTATGGCTACACCTTC. It codes for CASSLDRGRNYGYTF. The chain combines TRBV5-4 with TRBJ1-2; TRBD1 matches at 9 bases. The length of the CDR3 is 15 residues. The trim removed 0 bases at V and 2 bases at J, leaving 2 bases unmatched. The germline V gene has CDR1 SGHNT and CDR2 YYREEE (reference sequence).